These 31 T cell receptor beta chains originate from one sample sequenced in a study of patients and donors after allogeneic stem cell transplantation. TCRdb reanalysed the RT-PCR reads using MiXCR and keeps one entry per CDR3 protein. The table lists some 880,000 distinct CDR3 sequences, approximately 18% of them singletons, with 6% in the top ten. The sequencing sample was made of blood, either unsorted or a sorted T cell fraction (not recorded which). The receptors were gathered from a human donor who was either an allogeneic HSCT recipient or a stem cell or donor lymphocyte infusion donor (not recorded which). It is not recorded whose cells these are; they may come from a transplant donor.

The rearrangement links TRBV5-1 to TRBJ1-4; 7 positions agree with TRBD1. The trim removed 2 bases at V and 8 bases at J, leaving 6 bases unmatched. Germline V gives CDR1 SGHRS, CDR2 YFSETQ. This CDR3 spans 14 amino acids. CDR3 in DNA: TGCGCCAGCAGCTTTGGGGACAGTAAAGAAAAACTGTTTTTT. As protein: CASSFGDSKEKLFF.

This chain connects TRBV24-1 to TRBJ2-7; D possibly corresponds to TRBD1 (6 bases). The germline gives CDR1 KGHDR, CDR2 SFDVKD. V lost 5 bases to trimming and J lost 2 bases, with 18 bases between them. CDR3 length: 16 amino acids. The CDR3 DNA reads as TGTGCCACCAGTGCCCGGACAGACGAAGTTACCTACGAGCAGTACTTC. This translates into CATSARTDEVTYEQYF.

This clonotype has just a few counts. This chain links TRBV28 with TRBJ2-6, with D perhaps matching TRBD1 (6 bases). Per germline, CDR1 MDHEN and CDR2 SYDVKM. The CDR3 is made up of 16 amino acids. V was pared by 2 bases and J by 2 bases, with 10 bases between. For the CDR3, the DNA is TGTGCCAGCAGTTTAACAGGGTTCCCTGGGGCCAACGTCCTGACTTTC. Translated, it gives CASSLTGFPGANVLTF.

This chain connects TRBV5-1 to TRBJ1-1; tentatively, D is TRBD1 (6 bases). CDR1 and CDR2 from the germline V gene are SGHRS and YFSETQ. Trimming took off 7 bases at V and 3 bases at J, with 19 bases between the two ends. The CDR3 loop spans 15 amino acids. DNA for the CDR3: TGCGCCAGCTCCCAACTCGCCAGGGGACACACTGAAGCTTTCTTT. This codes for CASSQLARGHTEAFF.

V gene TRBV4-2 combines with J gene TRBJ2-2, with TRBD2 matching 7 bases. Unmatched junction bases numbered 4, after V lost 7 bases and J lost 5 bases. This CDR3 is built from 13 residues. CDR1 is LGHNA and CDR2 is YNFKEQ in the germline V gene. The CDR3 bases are TGTGCCAGCAACCCCGGGGGGACCGGGGAGCTGTTTTTT. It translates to CASNPGGTGELFF.

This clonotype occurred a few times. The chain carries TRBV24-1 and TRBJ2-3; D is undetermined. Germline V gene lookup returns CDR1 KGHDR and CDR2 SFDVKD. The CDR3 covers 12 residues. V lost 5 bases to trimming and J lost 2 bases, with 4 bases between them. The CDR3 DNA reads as TGTGCCACCAGTGGGACCACAGATACGCAGTATTTT. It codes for CATSGTTDTQYF.

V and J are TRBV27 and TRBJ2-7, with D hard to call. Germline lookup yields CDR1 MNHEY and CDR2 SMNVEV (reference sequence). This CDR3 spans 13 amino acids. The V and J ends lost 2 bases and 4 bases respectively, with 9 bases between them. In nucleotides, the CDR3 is TGTGCCAGCAGTTTAAAAGAAGAATACGAGCAGTACTTC. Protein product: CASSLKEEYEQYF.

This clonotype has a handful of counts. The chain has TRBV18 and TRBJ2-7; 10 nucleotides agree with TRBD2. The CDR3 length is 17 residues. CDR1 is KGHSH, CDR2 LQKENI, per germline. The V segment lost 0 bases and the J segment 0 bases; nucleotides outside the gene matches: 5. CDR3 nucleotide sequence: TGTGCCAGCTCACCACCCCTTGCTAGCGGGGGCTCCTACGAGCAGTACTTC. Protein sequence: CASSPPLASGGSYEQYF.

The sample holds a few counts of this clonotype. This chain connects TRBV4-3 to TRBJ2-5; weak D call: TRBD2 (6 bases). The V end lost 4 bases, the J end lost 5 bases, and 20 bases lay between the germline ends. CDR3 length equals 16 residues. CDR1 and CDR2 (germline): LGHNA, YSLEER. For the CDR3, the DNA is TGCGCCAGCAGCCCAGGACGGACGGGAGCCCTGGAGACCCAGTACTTC. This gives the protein CASSPGRTGALETQYF.

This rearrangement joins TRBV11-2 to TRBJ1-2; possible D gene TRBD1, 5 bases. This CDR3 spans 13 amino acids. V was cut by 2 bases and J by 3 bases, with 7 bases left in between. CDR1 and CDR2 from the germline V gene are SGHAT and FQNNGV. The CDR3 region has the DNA TGTGCCAGCAGCTTAACACAGGACTATGGCTACACCTTC. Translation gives CASSLTQDYGYTF.

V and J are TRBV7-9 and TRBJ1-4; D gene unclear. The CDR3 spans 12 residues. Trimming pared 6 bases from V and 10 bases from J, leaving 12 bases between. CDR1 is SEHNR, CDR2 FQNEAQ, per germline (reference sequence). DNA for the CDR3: TGTGCCAGCAGACGAGAAATCGGAAAACTGTTTTTT. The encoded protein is CASRREIGKLFF.

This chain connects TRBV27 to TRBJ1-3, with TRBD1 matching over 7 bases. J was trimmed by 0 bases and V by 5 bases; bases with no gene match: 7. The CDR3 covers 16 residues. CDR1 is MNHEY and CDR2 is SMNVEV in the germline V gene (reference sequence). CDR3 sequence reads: CASSPRQGNSGNTIYF. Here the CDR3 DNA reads TGTGCCAGCAGTCCACGACAGGGCAACTCTGGAAACACCATATATTTT.

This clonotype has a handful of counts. The chain's CDR3 is CASSYPSGQGWFTGELFF. DNA of the CDR3: TGTGCCAGCAGTTACCCCTCGGGACAGGGGTGGTTCACCGGGGAGCTGTTTTTT. V gene TRBV6-2 or TRBV6-3 combines with J gene TRBJ2-2; 10 bases are a match to TRBD1. CDR3 length equals 18 residues. The germline gives CDR1 MNHEY, CDR2 SVGEGT. V shed 2 bases and J 4 bases; nucleotides not matched to a gene: 10.

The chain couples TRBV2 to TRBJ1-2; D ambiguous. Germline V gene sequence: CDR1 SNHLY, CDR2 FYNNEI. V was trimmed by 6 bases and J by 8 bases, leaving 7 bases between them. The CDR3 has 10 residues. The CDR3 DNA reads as TGTGCCAGCAGCGGCCCCGGCTACACCTTC. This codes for CASSGPGYTF.

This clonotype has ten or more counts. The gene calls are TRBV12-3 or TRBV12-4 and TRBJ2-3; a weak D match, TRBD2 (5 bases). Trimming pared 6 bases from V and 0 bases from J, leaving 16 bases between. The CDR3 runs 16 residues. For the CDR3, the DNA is TGTGCCAGCAGACGAAGCGGCTTAACTAGCACAGATACGCAGTATTTT. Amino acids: CASRRSGLTSTDTQYF.

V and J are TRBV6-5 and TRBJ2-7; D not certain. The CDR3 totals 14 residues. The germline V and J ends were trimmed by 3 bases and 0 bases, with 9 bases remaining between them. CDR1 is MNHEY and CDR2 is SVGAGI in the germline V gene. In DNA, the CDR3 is TGTGCCAGCAGTTATTACTCTGCCTCCTACGAGCAGTACTTC. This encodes CASSYYSASYEQYF.

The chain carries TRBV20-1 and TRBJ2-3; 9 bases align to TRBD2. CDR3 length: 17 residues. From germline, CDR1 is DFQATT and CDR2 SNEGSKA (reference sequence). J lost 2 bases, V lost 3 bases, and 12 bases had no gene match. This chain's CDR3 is CSASGSSGISITDTQYF. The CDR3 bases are TGCAGTGCTAGCGGGTCTAGCGGGATCTCTATCACAGATACGCAGTATTTT.

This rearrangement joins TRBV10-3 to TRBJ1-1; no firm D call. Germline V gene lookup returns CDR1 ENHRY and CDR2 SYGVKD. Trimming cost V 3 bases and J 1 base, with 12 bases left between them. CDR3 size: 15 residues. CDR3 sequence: CAISERYGPNTEAFF. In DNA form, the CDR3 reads TGTGCCATCAGTGAAAGGTACGGCCCGAACACTGAAGCTTTCTTT.

The CDR3 loop reads CASGTDTGELFF. DNA of the CDR3: TGTGCGTCCGGGACAGACACCGGGGAGCTGTTTTTT. The chain recombines TRBV6-5 with TRBJ2-2; 7 bases map to TRBD1. Germline loops: CDR1 MNHEY, CDR2 SVGAGI. The CDR3 loop spans 12 amino acids.

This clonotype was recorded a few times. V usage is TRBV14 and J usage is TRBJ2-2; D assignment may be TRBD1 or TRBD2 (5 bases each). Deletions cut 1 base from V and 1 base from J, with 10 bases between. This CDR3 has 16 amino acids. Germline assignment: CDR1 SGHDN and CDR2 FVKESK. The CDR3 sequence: CASSQARGRNTGELFF. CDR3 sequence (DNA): TGTGCCAGCAGCCAAGCCCGGGGACGGAACACCGGGGAGCTGTTTTTT.

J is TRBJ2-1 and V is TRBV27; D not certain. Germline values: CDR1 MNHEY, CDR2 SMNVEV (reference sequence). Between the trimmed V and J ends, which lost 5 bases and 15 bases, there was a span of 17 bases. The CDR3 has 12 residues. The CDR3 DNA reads TGTGCCAGCAGTGACCATAAGGTGACCCCGTTCTTC. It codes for CASSDHKVTPFF.

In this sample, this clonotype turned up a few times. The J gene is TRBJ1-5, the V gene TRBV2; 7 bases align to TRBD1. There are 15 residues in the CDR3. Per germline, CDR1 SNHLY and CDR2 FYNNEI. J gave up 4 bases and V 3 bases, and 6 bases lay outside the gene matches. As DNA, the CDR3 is TGTGCCAGCAGTGACCAGGGACAGTTTAATCAGCCCCAGCATTTT. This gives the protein CASSDQGQFNQPQHF.

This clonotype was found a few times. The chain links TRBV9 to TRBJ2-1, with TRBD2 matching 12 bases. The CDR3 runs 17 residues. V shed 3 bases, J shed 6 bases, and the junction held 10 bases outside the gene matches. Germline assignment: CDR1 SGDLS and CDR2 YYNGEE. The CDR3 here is CASSGTTSGRLTNEQFF. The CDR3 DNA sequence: TGTGCCAGCAGCGGGACGACTAGCGGGAGACTAACCAATGAGCAGTTCTTC.

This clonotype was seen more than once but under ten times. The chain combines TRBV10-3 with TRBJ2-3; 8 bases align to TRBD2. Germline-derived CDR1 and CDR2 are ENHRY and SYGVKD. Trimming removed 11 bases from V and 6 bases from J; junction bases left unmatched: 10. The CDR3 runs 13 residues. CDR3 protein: CASSGGPSDTQYF. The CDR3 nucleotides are TGTGCCTCATCGGGGGGGCCGTCGGATACGCAGTATTTT.

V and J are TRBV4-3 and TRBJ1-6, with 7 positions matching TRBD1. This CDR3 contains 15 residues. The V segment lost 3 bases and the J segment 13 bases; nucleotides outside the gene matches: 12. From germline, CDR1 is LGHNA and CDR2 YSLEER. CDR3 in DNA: TGCGCCAGCAGCCAGACATACCGGGACAGTCAGCCCCTCCACTTT. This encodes CASSQTYRDSQPLHF.

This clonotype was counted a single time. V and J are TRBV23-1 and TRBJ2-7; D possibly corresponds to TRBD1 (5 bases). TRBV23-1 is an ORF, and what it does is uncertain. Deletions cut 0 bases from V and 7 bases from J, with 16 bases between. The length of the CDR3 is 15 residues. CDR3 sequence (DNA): TGCGCCAGCAGTCAATCGCAGGGCTATCTTTGGGAGCAGTACTTC. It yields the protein CASSQSQGYLWEQYF.

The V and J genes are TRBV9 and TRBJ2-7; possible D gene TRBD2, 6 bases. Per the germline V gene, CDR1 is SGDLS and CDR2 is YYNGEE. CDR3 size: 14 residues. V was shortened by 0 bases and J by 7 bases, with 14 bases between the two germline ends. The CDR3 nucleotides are TGTGCCAGCAGCGTAGAAGGATTGGGGGGAGAGCAGTACTTC. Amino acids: CASSVEGLGGEQYF. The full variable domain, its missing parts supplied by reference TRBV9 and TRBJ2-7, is DSGVTQTPKHLITATGQRVTLRCSPRSGDLSVYWYQQSLDQGLQFLIQYYNGEERAKGNILERFSAQQFPDLHSELNLSSLELGDSALYFCASSVEGLGGEQYFGPGTRLTVT.

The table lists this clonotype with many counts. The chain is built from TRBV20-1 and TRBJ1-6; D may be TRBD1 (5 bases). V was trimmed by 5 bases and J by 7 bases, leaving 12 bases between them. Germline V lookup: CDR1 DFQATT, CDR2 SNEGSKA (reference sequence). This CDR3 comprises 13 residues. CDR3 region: CSAQENRNSPLHF. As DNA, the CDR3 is TGCAGTGCTCAAGAGAACAGGAATTCACCCCTCCACTTT.

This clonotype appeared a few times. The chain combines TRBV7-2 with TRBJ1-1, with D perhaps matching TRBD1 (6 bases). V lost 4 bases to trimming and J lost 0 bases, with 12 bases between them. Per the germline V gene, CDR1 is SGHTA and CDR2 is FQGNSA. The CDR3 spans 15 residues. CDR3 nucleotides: TGTGCCAGCAGCTCCCGCAGGGGCATGAACACTGAAGCTTTCTTT. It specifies CASSSRRGMNTEAFF.

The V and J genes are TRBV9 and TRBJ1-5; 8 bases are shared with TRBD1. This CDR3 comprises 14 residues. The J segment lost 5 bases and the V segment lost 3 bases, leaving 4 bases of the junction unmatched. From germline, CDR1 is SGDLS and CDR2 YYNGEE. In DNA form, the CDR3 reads TGTGCCAGCAGCGACCACAGGGGGGATCAGCCCCAGCATTTT. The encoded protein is CASSDHRGDQPQHF.

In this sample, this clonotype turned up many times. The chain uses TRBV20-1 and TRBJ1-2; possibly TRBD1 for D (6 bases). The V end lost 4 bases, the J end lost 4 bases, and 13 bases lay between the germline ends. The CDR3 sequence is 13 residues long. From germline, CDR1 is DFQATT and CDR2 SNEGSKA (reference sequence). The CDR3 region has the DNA TGCAGTGCTATGCCGGGGGCCCCCTATGGCTACACCTTC. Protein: CSAMPGAPYGYTF.